These T cell receptor beta chains were read from a single sample in a study of T cells in Graves' hyperthyroidism and ophthalmopathy. TCRdb analysed the multiplex PCR reads with MiXCR anew, one entry per CDR3 protein. The profile shows approximately 400,000 distinct CDR3 sequences, about 15% of them singletons. Material: blood. These receptors were taken from a woman under 40 with Graves' hyperthyroidism. CDR3s include the opening cysteine and the closing phenylalanine or tryptophan. D genes are given only for firm matches. The size field is filled for only some rows; it gives once, few, many or a size class.

TRBV5-6,.,TRBJ1-6,few,TGTGCCAGCAGCGAAGGCTCAACAGGGCTGAATTCACCCCTCCACTTT,CASSEGSTGLNSPLHF
TRBV7-9,TRBD2,TRBJ2-7,many,TGTGCCAGCAGCTTAGTTCTAGCGGACTACGAGCAGTACTTC,CASSLVLADYEQYF
TRBV5-1,TRBD2,TRBJ2-1,.,TGCGCCAGCAGCGTATTAGGGACTAGCGGGACGGTCTACAATGAGCAGTTCTTC,CASSVLGTSGTVYNEQFF
TRBV3-1,.,TRBJ1-3,.,TGTGCCAGCAGCCAAGTAACCGGAAACACCATATATTTT,CASSQVTGNTIYF
TRBV9,TRBD2,TRBJ2-3,.,TGTGCCAGCAGCGCACTTAGCGGGAGGGGAGGCACAGATACGCAGTATTTT,CASSALSGRGGTDTQYF
TRBV12-3/TRBV12-4,.,TRBJ1-2,.,TGTGCCAGCAGACTTGACGCTAACTATGGCTACACCTTC,CASRLDANYGYTF
TRBV2,.,TRBJ1-1,many,TGTGCCGGAGGGTGGGGGGGAAACACTGAAGCTTTCTTT,CAGGWGGNTEAFF
TRBV30,.,TRBJ1-2,many,TGTGCCTGGAGTTCCCGGCTAGGTGGCTACACCTTC,CAWSSRLGGYTF
TRBV2,TRBD2,TRBJ2-7,.,TGTGCCTCACTTCCGGGACTAGCGGCGATCTCCTACGAGCAGTACTTC,CASLPGLAAISYEQYF
TRBV7-2,.,TRBJ2-7,.,TGTGCCAGCAGCTTAGTCGGTACCATGAGCGAGCAGTACTTC,CASSLVGTMSEQYF
TRBV5-6,TRBD2,TRBJ2-1,few,TGTGCCAGCAGCTTGAATCGAGGGACTAGCGGATCCTACAATGAGCAGTTCTTC,CASSLNRGTSGSYNEQFF
TRBV28,TRBD2,TRBJ2-1,many,TGTGCCAGCAGTTTATTTGTCAATAGCGGGAGGGCCTACAATGAGCAGTTCTTC,CASSLFVNSGRAYNEQFF
TRBV20-1,TRBD1,TRBJ1-6,.,TGCAGTGCTAGAGAGGGACAGGGTTTGGGTTCACCCCTCCACTTT,CSAREGQGLGSPLHF
TRBV9,TRBD2,TRBJ2-1,many,TGTGCCAGCAGCGCCAGAGGACTAGCGTCCATGAATGAGCAGTTCTTC,CASSARGLASMNEQFF
TRBV9,TRBD1,TRBJ1-3,.,TGTGCCAGCAGTAGAAGGGGGCCTGGAAACACCATATATTTT,CASSRRGPGNTIYF
TRBV30,TRBD1,TRBJ1-4,many,TGTGCCTGGAAAAACGAATGGGACAGAGATAATGAAAAACTGTTTTTT,CAWKNEWDRDNEKLFF
TRBV2,.,TRBJ2-5,many,TGTGCCAGCAGTGAAGATAAGTACCAAGAGACCCAGTACTTC,CASSEDKYQETQYF
TRBV20-1,.,TRBJ2-1,many,TGCAGTGCTAGGTCCCCCACCGATGAGCAGTTCTTC,CSARSPTDEQFF
TRBV29-1,.,TRBJ2-1,.,TGCAGCGGGCGGCGACTAGACGGTAATGAGCAGTTCTTC,CSGRRLDGNEQFF
TRBV7-3,TRBD1,TRBJ2-1,few,TGTGCCAGCAGCCCCGGGACAGGGGCCATGAATGAGCAGTTCTTC,CASSPGTGAMNEQFF
TRBV6-1,.,TRBJ2-1,many,TGTGCCAGCAAGGGCACTCACAATGAGCAGTTCTTC,CASKGTHNEQFF
TRBV28,.,TRBJ1-1,many,TGTGCCAGCAGTTTACTTTCGACTGAAGCTTTCTTT,CASSLLSTEAFF
TRBV18,.,TRBJ2-5,few,TGTGCCAGCTCCTGCAGCTACCAAGAGACCCAGTACTTC,CASSCSYQETQYF
TRBV28,TRBD1,TRBJ2-1,many,TGTGCCAGCAGTTTCTATACAGGGGGCATCGACAATGAGCAGTTCTTC,CASSFYTGGIDNEQFF
TRBV24-1,.,TRBJ2-7,few,TGTGCCACCGCATCCGGGAACGGGTACGAGCAGTACTTC,CATASGNGYEQYF
TRBV27,.,TRBJ2-2,many,TGTGCCAGCAGTTTAATGGCGGCCCACACCGGGGAGCTGTTTTTT,CASSLMAAHTGELFF
TRBV24-1,.,TRBJ2-7,many,TGTGCCACCAGTGATCCTCTGCCCTACGAGCAGTACTTC,CATSDPLPYEQYF
TRBV5-4,.,TRBJ2-1,few,TGTGCCAGCAGCGCCGGGACACCCCAAGGAGGGAATGAGCAGTTCTTC,CASSAGTPQGGNEQFF
TRBV7-9,.,TRBJ2-5,.,TGTGCCAGCAGCTTGGTAAGGACCGCACGGGAGACCCAGTACTTC,CASSLVRTARETQYF
TRBV28,TRBD1,TRBJ2-1,many,TGTGCCAGCCCCCCCGGGACAGGGGTGTCCTACAATGAGCAGTTCTTC,CASPPGTGVSYNEQFF
TRBV5-6,.,TRBJ2-1,.,TGTGCCAGCAGCGGGTCCCGACAGCGCTCCTACAATGAGCAGTTCTTC,CASSGSRQRSYNEQFF
TRBV12-5,TRBD2,TRBJ2-1,.,TGTGCTAGTGGTTCTCACCTAGCGGGAAGGGGGAATGAGCAGTTCTTC,CASGSHLAGRGNEQFF
TRBV4-1,TRBD1,TRBJ2-2,.,TGCGCCAGCAGCCAGATGGGACAGGGGGCAAGCGGGGAGCTGTTTTTT,CASSQMGQGASGELFF
TRBV9,.,TRBJ2-1,.,TGTGCCAGCAGCGTATGCAGGGCCGGGGTCGAGCAGTTCTTC,CASSVCRAGVEQFF
TRBV5-5,TRBD2,TRBJ2-2,many,TGTGCCAGCAGCTTGCTAGCGGTGAACACCGGGGAGCTGTTTTTT,CASSLLAVNTGELFF
TRBV7-2,.,TRBJ1-2,many,TGTGCCAGCAGCTTGTTAGGGACCGGGGGCTACACCTTC,CASSLLGTGGYTF
TRBV12-3/TRBV12-4,TRBD2,TRBJ2-2,few,TGTGCCAGCCCCACTAGCGGGAGATTCACCGGGGAGCTGTTTTTT,CASPTSGRFTGELFF
TRBV20-1,TRBD1,TRBJ2-5,many,TGCAGTGCTAGAGATTATCGCTTTCGAGACAGGGAAGAGACCCAGTACTTC,CSARDYRFRDREETQYF
TRBV5-1,.,TRBJ2-7,.,TGCGCCAGCAGCTTGGGGAATGCGGGTCGGGACGAGCAGTACTTC,CASSLGNAGRDEQYF
TRBV20-1,TRBD2,TRBJ2-7,.,TGCAGTGCTAGTCGGGCCTCTCGGGAGGGCCCCCTCTACGAGCAGTACTTC,CSASRASREGPLYEQYF
TRBV11-2,TRBD2,TRBJ2-3,many,TGTGCCAGCAGCTTTAGCGGGAGTAGGACAGATACGCAGTATTTT,CASSFSGSRTDTQYF
TRBV27,.,TRBJ2-7,many,TGTGCCAGCAGCACTAAAAACCCGGGACAGCGGGATTACCTCTCCTACGAGCAGTACTTC,CASSTKNPGQRDYLSYEQYF
TRBV2,TRBD1,TRBJ2-7,many,TGTGCCAGCCGACTGGACAGGGACAATCTCGGCGAGCAGTACTTC,CASRLDRDNLGEQYF
TRBV2,.,TRBJ2-7,many,TGTGCCAGCAGTGAAGCTCTAAGTGAGCAGTACTTC,CASSEALSEQYF
TRBV7-2,TRBD2,TRBJ2-1,.,TGTGCCAGCAGCTTAGACGGCGGGAGATCGGTGCAGTTCTTC,CASSLDGGRSVQFF
TRBV5-1,TRBD2,TRBJ2-1,many,TGCGCCAGCAGCTTACTAGCGGATTACAATGAGCAGTTCTTC,CASSLLADYNEQFF
TRBV10-2,.,TRBJ1-1,.,TGCGCCAGCAGTGAGTCCACTCTTGGAAAAGCTTTCTTT,CASSESTLGKAFF
TRBV6-1,.,TRBJ2-7,few,TGTGCCAGCAGTACGGGCGGACAAGAATCCTACGAGCAGTACTTC,CASSTGGQESYEQYF
TRBV24-1,TRBD2,TRBJ2-5,few,TGTGCCACCAGTGACCCAAATCTAGCGGGTGGGAGGGAGACCCAGTACTTC,CATSDPNLAGGRETQYF
TRBV9,TRBD1,TRBJ2-7,many,TGTGCCAGCAGCGCAACGACAGGGGTAGGCGCCGAGCAGTACTTC,CASSATTGVGAEQYF
TRBV19,.,TRBJ2-5,.,TGTGCCAGTACCAGATCGACTGATCATCGGGAGACCCAGTACTTC,CASTRSTDHRETQYF
TRBV12-3/TRBV12-4,TRBD1,TRBJ1-1,many,TGTGCCAGCATCACAGGGGGGGTTATGAACACTGAAGCTTTCTTT,CASITGGVMNTEAFF
TRBV7-2,.,TRBJ2-2,.,TGTGCCAGCAGCTCTTACCGTTCCACCGGGGAGCTGTTTTTT,CASSSYRSTGELFF
TRBV4-2,.,TRBJ2-4,few,TGTGCCAGCAGCGAACGCTTACGGGGTATTCAGTACTTC,CASSERLRGIQYF